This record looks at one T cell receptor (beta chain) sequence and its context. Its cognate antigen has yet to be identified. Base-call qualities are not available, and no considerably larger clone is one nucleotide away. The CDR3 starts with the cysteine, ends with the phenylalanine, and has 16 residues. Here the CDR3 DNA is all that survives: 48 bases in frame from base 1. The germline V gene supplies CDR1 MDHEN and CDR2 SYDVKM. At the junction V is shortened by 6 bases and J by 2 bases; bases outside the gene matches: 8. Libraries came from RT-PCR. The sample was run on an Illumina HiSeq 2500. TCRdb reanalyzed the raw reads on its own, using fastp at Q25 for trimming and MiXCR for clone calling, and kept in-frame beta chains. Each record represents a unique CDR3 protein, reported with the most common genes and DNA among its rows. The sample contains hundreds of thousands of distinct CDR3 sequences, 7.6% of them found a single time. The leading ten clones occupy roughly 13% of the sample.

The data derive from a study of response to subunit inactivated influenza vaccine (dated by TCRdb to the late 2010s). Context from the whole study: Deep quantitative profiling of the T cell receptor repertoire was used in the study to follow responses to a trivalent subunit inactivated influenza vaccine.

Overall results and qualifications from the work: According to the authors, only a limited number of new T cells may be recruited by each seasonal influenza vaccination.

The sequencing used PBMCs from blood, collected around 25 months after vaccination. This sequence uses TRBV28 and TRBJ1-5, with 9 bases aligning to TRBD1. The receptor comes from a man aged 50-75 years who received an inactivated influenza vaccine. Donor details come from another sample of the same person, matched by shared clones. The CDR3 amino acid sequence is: CASRYRGLSGNQPQHF. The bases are TGTGCCAGCAGATACAGGGGGCTTAGTGGCAATCAGCCCCAGCATTTT.